The 25 T cell receptor beta chains below were found in one sample sequenced in a study of cytomegalovirus exposure and HLA in healthy donors. The PCR ran on 60 Vbeta and 13 Jbeta primers. Libraries were prepared by immunoSEQ multiplex PCR; TCRdb keeps only in-frame clonotypes and omits some of them. In the table there are about 110,000 clones, 65% to 80% of which are singletons. Material for sequencing was PBMCs. These receptors came from a woman in her sixties or seventies in good health and CMV-seropositive.

This chain connects TRBV28 to TRBJ1-6; D perhaps matches TRBD1 (6 bases). Germline CDR1 and CDR2: MDHEN and SYDVKM. The V end was cut by 5 bases, the J end by 4 bases, with 9 bases between. This CDR3 spans 14 amino acids. The CDR3 region has the DNA TGTGCCAGCAGTAGGGGGAGTTATAATTCACCCCTCCACTTT. Its protein is CASSRGSYNSPLHF. Full variable domain (remainder filled in from reference TRBV28 and TRBJ1-6): DVKVTQSSRYLVKRTGEKVFLECVQDMDHENMFWYRQDPGLGLRLIYFSYDVKMKEKGDIPEGYSVSREKKERFSLILESASTNQTSMYLCASSRGSYNSPLHFGNGTRLTVT.

V gene TRBV7-8 combines with J gene TRBJ2-7; TRBD2 matches at 9 bases. The V and J ends lost 1 base and 6 bases, in that order; junction bases with no gene match: 13. This CDR3 is built from 17 residues. Germline loops: CDR1 SGHVS, CDR2 FQNEAQ. In nucleotides, the CDR3 is TGTGCCAGCAGCTTAGGGGCTAGCGGGACCGGCGGTGTCGAGCAGTACTTC. Its translation is CASSLGASGTGGVEQYF.

This clone was seen more than once but under ten times. Other DNA sequences from this sample encode an identical CDR3 as well. The rearrangement links TRBV4-1 to TRBJ2-3, with D possibly matching TRBD1 (5 bases). Germline V gives CDR1 MGHRA, CDR2 YSYEKL. The CDR3 spans 13 residues. V lost 4 bases and J lost 1, with 6 bases in between. In nucleotides, the CDR3 is TGCGCCAGCAGCCCACAGGGCACAGATACGCAGTATTTT. This translates into CASSPQGTDTQYF.

V and J are TRBV6-1 and TRBJ1-1; D might be TRBD1 (5 bases). This CDR3 region has 14 residues. From germline, CDR1 is MNHNS and CDR2 SASEGT. The germline V and J ends were trimmed by 5 bases and 0 bases, with 10 bases remaining between them. The CDR3 loop reads CASSSRVMNTEAFF. CDR3 in DNA: TGTGCCAGCAGTAGCAGGGTTATGAACACTGAAGCTTTCTTT.

V gene TRBV4-2 combines with J gene TRBJ2-7; 10 bases agree with TRBD2. V shed 1 base, J shed 7 bases, and the junction held 10 bases outside the gene matches. This CDR3 has 16 residues. CDR1 and CDR2 (germline): LGHNA, YNFKEQ. Written as DNA, the CDR3 is TGTGCCAGCAGCCAAGGTCTCTTGGGACTAGCGCAAGAGCAGTACTTC. Translation: CASSQGLLGLAQEQYF.

The chain uses TRBV18 and TRBJ1-1; a possible D gene is TRBD1 (5 bases). V was trimmed by 3 bases and J by 7 bases, leaving 9 bases between them. Germline V gene lookup returns CDR1 KGHSH and CDR2 LQKENI. This CDR3 contains 12 residues. The CDR3 spells CASSPRQIEAFF. The DNA of the CDR3 is TGTGCCAGCTCACCGCGACAGATTGAAGCTTTCTTT.

This clone was seen more than once but under ten times. J is TRBJ2-1 and V is TRBV5-6; 10 bases agree with TRBD2. The germline gives CDR1 SGHDT, CDR2 YYEEEE. V was pared by 1 base and J by 6 bases, with 7 bases of the junction left unmatched. The CDR3 has 16 amino acids. Here the CDR3 DNA reads TGTGCCAGCAGCTTGTTAACTAGCGGGACACCCAATGAGCAGTTCTTC. It encodes CASSLLTSGTPNEQFF. Combining the CDR3 with reference TRBV5-6 and TRBJ2-1 gives the whole variable domain DAGVTQSPTHLIKTRGQQVTLRCSPKSGHDTVSWYQQALGQGPQFIFQYYEEEERQRGNFPDRFSGHQFPNYSSELNVNALLLGDSALYLCASSLLTSGTPNEQFFGPGTRLTVL.

The chain couples TRBV28 to TRBJ1-5, with TRBD1 matching 8 bases. Per the germline V gene, CDR1 is MDHEN and CDR2 is SYDVKM. V shed 6 bases, J shed 2 bases, and the junction held 6 bases outside the gene matches. This CDR3 is 15 amino acids long. The chain's CDR3 is CASSVGQGGNQPQHF. The DNA of the CDR3 is TGTGCCAGCAGCGTTGGACAGGGAGGCAATCAGCCCCAGCATTTT.

This chain links TRBV4-1 with TRBJ2-7; 8 bases fit TRBD2. Germline V gene sequence: CDR1 MGHRA, CDR2 YSYEKL. The trim removed 0 bases at V and 5 bases at J, leaving 6 bases unmatched. CDR3 length equals 15 residues. CDR3 sequence: CASSQESSGLDEQYF. CDR3 sequence (DNA): TGCGCCAGCAGCCAAGAGTCTAGCGGGCTAGACGAGCAGTACTTC.

V gene TRBV27 combines with J gene TRBJ2-2; D is unclear. V dropped 5 bases and J dropped 7 bases, with 14 bases sitting between them. CDR1 is MNHEY, CDR2 SMNVEV, per germline (reference sequence). This CDR3 has 14 residues. The DNA for the CDR3 is TGTGCCAGCAGTGCAGACCAGGCCGGCGGGGAGCTGTTTTTT. It translates to CASSADQAGGELFF.

This chain uses TRBV28 with TRBJ2-1, with D unclear. This CDR3 has 14 residues. The V gene's germline CDR1 is MDHEN and CDR2 SYDVKM. The ends were cut back, 5 bases at V and 0 bases at J, with 8 bases in the middle. In DNA form, the CDR3 reads TGTGCCAGCAGTCCCCTTAGCTCCTACAATGAGCAGTTCTTC. Translating gives CASSPLSSYNEQFF. The full variable domain, in which reference TRBV28 and TRBJ2-1 provide the parts outside the CDR3, is DVKVTQSSRYLVKRTGEKVFLECVQDMDHENMFWYRQDPGLGLRLIYFSYDVKMKEKGDIPEGYSVSREKKERFSLILESASTNQTSMYLCASSPLSSYNEQFFGPGTRLTVL.

The rearrangement joins TRBV30 to TRBJ2-3; 15 nucleotides line up with TRBD2. The CDR3 is 18 residues long. The V gene's germline CDR1 is GTSNPN and CDR2 SVGIG (reference sequence). V shed 2 bases and J 5 bases; nucleotides not matched to a gene: 11. The CDR3 loop reads CAWSPTSPGLAGGDTQYF. Here the CDR3 DNA reads TGTGCCTGGAGTCCAACCTCTCCGGGACTAGCGGGAGGAGATACGCAGTATTTT.

This rearrangement joins TRBV6-5 to TRBJ2-3; 9 nucleotides line up with TRBD1. The V gene's germline CDR1 is MNHEY and CDR2 SVGAGI. The V gene end was trimmed by 5 bases and the J gene end by 3 bases; junction bases not matched to a gene: 6. The CDR3 extends over 15 amino acids. CDR3 nucleotides: TGTGCCAGCAGTAGCCACAGGGGGCAGACAGATACGCAGTATTTT. Its translation is CASSSHRGQTDTQYF.

V gene TRBV15 combines with J gene TRBJ2-7; 9 bases fit TRBD1. CDR1 is LNHNV, CDR2 YYDKDF, per germline (reference sequence). CDR3 length equals 14 residues. V trimming: 5 bases; J trimming: 2 bases; junction bases outside the gene matches: 4. The CDR3 loop is CATSSDRGAYEQYF. CDR3 nucleotides: TGTGCCACCAGCTCTGACAGGGGGGCCTACGAGCAGTACTTC.

This chain joins TRBV2 and TRBJ2-7, with no clear D. From germline, CDR1 is SNHLY and CDR2 FYNNEI. The CDR3 covers 13 residues. V lost 5 bases and J 0 bases, leaving 8 bases between the germline ends. CDR3: CASSSTVSYEQYF. The DNA of the CDR3 is TGTGCCAGCAGTTCCACGGTCTCCTACGAGCAGTACTTC.

There are a few counts of this clone. The gene calls are TRBV12-5 and TRBJ1-1; weak D call: TRBD1 (5 bases). This CDR3 contains 13 residues. The ends were cut back, 6 bases at V and 4 bases at J, with 12 bases in the middle. Looked up from germline, CDR1 is LGHNT and CDR2 is FRNRAP. CDR3 nucleotides: TGTGCTAGTGGCCTCAGGGTCGGCACTGAAGCTTTCTTT. It specifies CASGLRVGTEAFF.

CDR3 DNA: TGTGCCAGCAGCCAAGTTCAGTGGAGTGAGCAGTTCTTC. Its translation: CASSQVQWSEQFF. This chain joins TRBV14 and TRBJ2-1; D not resolved. CDR3 size: 13 residues. Germline CDR1 and CDR2: SGHDN and FVKESK. Trimming took off 1 base at V and 9 bases at J, with 10 bases between the two ends.

The chain joins TRBV5-3 to TRBJ2-3; 7 nucleotides align to TRBD1. TRBV5-3 is given ORF status, its function remaining uncertain. Unmatched junction bases numbered 8, after V lost 4 bases and J lost 15 bases. This CDR3 comprises 11 residues. This CDR3 is CARSSRQGCYF. DNA for the CDR3: TGTGCCAGAAGCAGCAGACAGGGTTGCTATTTT.

This clone turned up a few times. V is TRBV4-1 and J is TRBJ2-1; possibly TRBD2 for D (5 bases). V was pared by 0 bases and J by 0 bases, with 9 bases between. This CDR3 is built from 16 residues. Germline V gene lookup returns CDR1 MGHRA and CDR2 YSYEKL. The CDR3 region has the DNA TGCGCCAGCAGCCAAGATTTGACTACCTCCTACAATGAGCAGTTCTTC. Encoded protein: CASSQDLTTSYNEQFF.

The chain links TRBV7-2 to TRBJ2-7; no firm D call. Trimming took off 0 bases at V and 2 bases at J, with 5 bases between the two ends. The CDR3 has 13 amino acids. CDR1 is SGHTA, CDR2 FQGNSA, per germline. The CDR3 DNA reads TGTGCCAGCAGCTTAGCTTCTGCCTACGAGCAGTACTTC. This gives the protein CASSLASAYEQYF. The full variable domain, with the rest looked up from reference TRBV7-2 and TRBJ2-7, is GAGVSQSPSNKVTEKGKDVELRCDPISGHTALYWYRQSLGQGLEFLIYFQGNSAPDKSGLPSDRFSAERTGGSVSTLTIQRTQQEDSAVYLCASSLASAYEQYFGPGTRLTVT.

The chain combines TRBV5-1 with TRBJ2-2; 7 bases are shared with TRBD2. V lost 2 bases and J lost 5; bases outside the gene matches: 12. Germline V gene lookup returns CDR1 SGHRS and CDR2 YFSETQ. The CDR3 contains 17 residues. For the CDR3, the DNA is TGCGCCAGCAGCTTCACCGGGAGGACCCGAGGGACCGGGGAGCTGTTTTTT. Translated, it gives CASSFTGRTRGTGELFF.

The chain employs TRBV19 and TRBJ2-7, with 12 bases that match TRBD1. V was clipped by 6 bases and J by 6 bases; unmatched bases: 9. This CDR3 has 15 amino acids. In germline, CDR1 is LNHDA, CDR2 SQIVND (reference sequence). CDR3 amino acids: CASRETGQGASEQYF. CDR3 coding DNA: TGTGCCAGTAGGGAGACGGGACAGGGGGCGTCCGAGCAGTACTTC.

The count of this clone is one. The chain employs TRBV23-1 and TRBJ2-1; possibly TRBD2 for D (7 bases). TRBV23-1 belongs to the ORF category, with a function that is uncertain. Deletions cut 0 bases from V and 2 bases from J, with 14 bases between. CDR3 size: 17 residues. The CDR3 region has the DNA TGCGCCAGCAGTCAATCAGGGGGGGGTCGGGCCTACAATGAGCAGTTCTTC. Translated: CASSQSGGGRAYNEQFF.

This rearrangement joins TRBV5-1 to TRBJ2-7, with D perhaps TRBD2 (6 bases). The CDR3 runs 14 residues. V was shortened by 0 bases and J by 5 bases, with 12 bases between the two germline ends. Germline lookup yields CDR1 SGHRS and CDR2 YFSETQ. CDR3: CASSLVGGSNEQYF. DNA for the CDR3: TGCGCCAGCAGCTTGGTGGGGGGTTCCAACGAGCAGTACTTC.

This sequence joins TRBV4-1 and TRBJ2-2, with 10 bases fitting TRBD2. Germline CDR1 reads MGHRA; CDR2 reads YSYEKL. The CDR3 extends over 16 amino acids. V dropped 2 bases and J dropped 3; count of bases not matched to a gene: 3. Here the CDR3 reads CASSQNLAGDTGELFF. Here the CDR3 DNA reads TGCGCCAGCAGCCAAAATCTAGCGGGGGACACCGGGGAGCTGTTTTTT.